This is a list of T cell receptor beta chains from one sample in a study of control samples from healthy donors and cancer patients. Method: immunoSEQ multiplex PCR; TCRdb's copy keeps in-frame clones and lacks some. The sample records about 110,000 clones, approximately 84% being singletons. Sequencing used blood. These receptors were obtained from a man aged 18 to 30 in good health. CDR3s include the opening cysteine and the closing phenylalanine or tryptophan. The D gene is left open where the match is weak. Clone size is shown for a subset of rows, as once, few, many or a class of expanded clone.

CDR3: CASSQDTPRATTEAFF
DNA: TGTGCCAGCAGCCAAGATACGCCAAGGGCAACAACTGAAGCTTTCTTT
D: -
J: TRBJ1-1
V: TRBV3-1/TRBV3-2
size: -

CDR3: CASSQVKTGVDTQYF
DNA: TGTGCCAGCAGCCAAGTGAAGACAGGGGTAGATACGCAGTATTTT
D: TRBD1
J: TRBJ2-3
V: TRBV3-1/TRBV3-2
size: -

CDR3: CASSPQTGTAGANVLTF
DNA: TGTGCCAGCAGCCCCCAGACAGGGACGGCTGGGGCCAACGTCCTGACTTTC
D: TRBD1
J: TRBJ2-6
V: TRBV9
size: -

CDR3: CAWSGGLATETQYF
DNA: TGTGCCTGGAGTGGAGGACTAGCGACCGAGACCCAGTACTTC
D: TRBD2
J: TRBJ2-5
V: TRBV30
size: -

CDR3: CASSQDSTFGKLFF
DNA: TGTGCCAGCAGCCAAGATAGTACGTTCGGAAAACTGTTTTTT
D: -
J: TRBJ1-4
V: TRBV3-1/TRBV3-2
size: -

CDR3: CASSYSGKNQPQHF
DNA: TGTGCCAGCAGTTACTCGGGGAAGAATCAGCCCCAGCATTTT
D: -
J: TRBJ1-5
V: TRBV6-5
size: -

CDR3: CASSVAYGVWSTGELFF
DNA: TGTGCCAGCAGCGTAGCTTATGGGGTTTGGAGCACCGGGGAGCTGTTTTTT
D: -
J: TRBJ2-2
V: TRBV9
size: -

CDR3: CASSYRRTGGFQETQYF
DNA: TGTGCCAGCAGCTATCGACGGACAGGGGGCTTCCAAGAGACCCAGTACTTC
D: TRBD1
J: TRBJ2-5
V: TRBV7-8
size: -

CDR3: CATSDFLDQPQHF
DNA: TGTGCCACCAGTGATTTCCTGGATCAGCCCCAGCATTTT
D: -
J: TRBJ1-5
V: TRBV24-1
size: -

CDR3: CASSYSGGNTEAFF
DNA: TGTGCCAGCAGTTACTCAGGGGGTAACACTGAAGCTTTCTTT
D: -
J: TRBJ1-1
V: TRBV6-5
size: -

CDR3: CAPGGWGTEAFF
DNA: TGTGCCCCCGGGGGCTGGGGCACTGAAGCTTTCTTT
D: -
J: TRBJ1-1
V: TRBV2
size: -

CDR3: CASSYSHNQPQHF
DNA: TGTGCCAGCAGTTACAGCCACAATCAGCCCCAGCATTTT
D: -
J: TRBJ1-5
V: TRBV6-5
size: -

CDR3: CASSPLGGRPDTQYF
DNA: TGCGCCAGCAGTCCTCTGGGGGGGAGGCCAGATACGCAGTATTTT
D: TRBD2
J: TRBJ2-3
V: TRBV5-1
size: -

CDR3: CASSLQRNYGYTF
DNA: TGTGCCAGCAGCCTTCAGCGGAACTATGGCTACACCTTC
D: -
J: TRBJ1-2
V: TRBV7-2
size: once

CDR3: CASSWTDTEAFF
DNA: TGTGCCAGCAGTTGGACGGACACTGAAGCTTTCTTT
D: -
J: TRBJ1-1
V: TRBV12-3/TRBV12-4
size: once

CDR3: CASSFAVNTEAFF
DNA: TGTGCCAGCAGTTTCGCCGTGAACACTGAAGCTTTCTTT
D: -
J: TRBJ1-1
V: TRBV12-3/TRBV12-4
size: once

CDR3: CASSQIAGGYYEQYF
DNA: TGTGCCAGCAGCCAAATAGCGGGGGGATACTACGAGCAGTACTTC
D: TRBD2
J: TRBJ2-7
V: TRBV7-2
size: -

CDR3: CASSREYSYNEQFF
DNA: TGTGCCAGCAGTCGGGAATACTCCTACAATGAGCAGTTCTTC
D: -
J: TRBJ2-1
V: TRBV27
size: few

CDR3: CAIKRRGSEETQYF
DNA: TGTGCCATCAAACGACGGGGGTCGGAAGAGACCCAGTACTTC
D: -
J: TRBJ2-5
V: TRBV10-3
size: once

CDR3: CASSLSLRNTEAFF
DNA: TGTGCCAGCAGCTTGTCATTACGGAACACTGAAGCTTTCTTT
D: -
J: TRBJ1-1
V: TRBV5-6
size: -

CDR3: CASSLTGSGNTEAFF
DNA: TGTGCCAGCAGCTTAACGGGGTCAGGGAACACTGAAGCTTTCTTT
D: -
J: TRBJ1-1
V: TRBV7-9
size: -

CDR3: CAISDPLMTQYF
DNA: TGTGCCATCAGTGACCCATTAATGACGCAGTATTTT
D: -
J: TRBJ2-3
V: TRBV10-3
size: -

CDR3: CASSRSRGVTYNEQFF
DNA: TGTGCCAGCAGCCGAAGCCGGGGGGTGACCTACAATGAGCAGTTCTTC
D: TRBD2
J: TRBJ2-1
V: TRBV6-6
size: once

CDR3: CATQSLQETQYF
DNA: TGTGCCACCCAGAGCCTCCAAGAGACCCAGTACTTC
D: -
J: TRBJ2-5
V: TRBV2
size: -

CDR3: CASSLRGDTEAFF
DNA: TGTGCCAGCAGTTTAAGGGGTGACACTGAAGCTTTCTTT
D: -
J: TRBJ1-1
V: TRBV12-3/TRBV12-4
size: -

CDR3: CAYAGLANSPLHF
DNA: TGTGCGTACGCAGGACTGGCTAATTCACCCCTCCACTTT
D: -
J: TRBJ1-6
V: TRBV30
size: -

CDR3: CASSLDRTGGGETQYF
DNA: TGTGCCAGCAGCTTAGATAGGACCGGAGGGGGAGAGACCCAGTACTTC
D: -
J: TRBJ2-5
V: TRBV11-2
size: -

CDR3: CASRKNTEAFF
DNA: TGTGCCAGCAGGAAAAACACTGAAGCTTTCTTT
D: -
J: TRBJ1-1
V: TRBV6-6
size: once

CDR3: CASSLSTIGGANTGELFF
DNA: TGCGCCAGCAGCCTATCCACAATCGGGGGGGCCAACACCGGGGAGCTGTTTTTT
D: TRBD2
J: TRBJ2-2
V: TRBV4-1
size: -

CDR3: CASGRQGTDTQYF
DNA: TGTGCCAGCGGTAGACAGGGAACAGATACGCAGTATTTT
D: TRBD1
J: TRBJ2-3
V: TRBV27
size: -

CDR3: CASSLGQTYGYTF
DNA: TGTGCCAGCAGTTTAGGGCAGACTTATGGCTACACCTTC
D: -
J: TRBJ1-2
V: TRBV27
size: once

CDR3: CASSPNTNRGSDYGYTF
DNA: TGTGCCAGCAGTCCAAACACAAACAGGGGGTCAGACTATGGCTACACCTTC
D: TRBD1
J: TRBJ1-2
V: TRBV6-6
size: -

CDR3: CASSPGQGAFNEQFF
DNA: TGTGCCAGCTCACCGGGACAGGGGGCATTCAATGAGCAGTTCTTC
D: TRBD1
J: TRBJ2-1
V: TRBV18
size: -

CDR3: CASSSSSGGEQYF
DNA: TGTGCCAGCAGCTCGTCCTCGGGGGGGGAGCAGTACTTC
D: TRBD2
J: TRBJ2-7
V: TRBV7-2
size: -

CDR3: CATSETGTTGPQHF
DNA: TGTGCCACCAGTGAAACCGGGACGACCGGGCCCCAGCATTTT
D: -
J: TRBJ1-5
V: TRBV24-1
size: -

CDR3: CASSTAGQRGGVSYNEQFF
DNA: TGTGCCAGCAGCACTGCCGGCCAGCGGGGGGGTGTCTCCTACAATGAGCAGTTCTTC
D: TRBD2
J: TRBJ2-1
V: TRBV11-3
size: -

CDR3: CASSESTDTGELFF
DNA: TGCGCCAGCAGTGAGTCGACAGACACCGGGGAGCTGTTTTTT
D: -
J: TRBJ2-2
V: TRBV10-1
size: -

CDR3: CASSVGGGAYNEQFF
DNA: TGTGCCAGCAGCGTAGGTGGGGGGGCCTACAATGAGCAGTTCTTC
D: TRBD2
J: TRBJ2-1
V: TRBV9
size: -

CDR3: CASRFRTGGVGYTF
DNA: TGTGCCAGCAGGTTTCGGACAGGAGGGGTCGGCTACACCTTC
D: TRBD1
J: TRBJ1-2
V: TRBV5-6
size: once

CDR3: CASSSTGGGQPQHF
DNA: TGTGCCAGCAGCTCGACAGGGGGAGGTCAGCCCCAGCATTTT
D: TRBD1
J: TRBJ1-5
V: TRBV5-6
size: -

CDR3: CASSPPRGGSYEQYF
DNA: TGTGCCAGCAGCCCACCCAGGGGGGGCTCCTACGAGCAGTACTTC
D: -
J: TRBJ2-7
V: TRBV3-1/TRBV3-2
size: -

CDR3: CASSPTPSFSGANVLTF
DNA: TGTGCCAGCTCACCTACTCCAAGTTTCTCTGGGGCCAACGTCCTGACTTTC
D: -
J: TRBJ2-6
V: TRBV18
size: -

CDR3: CASSYSLSSGANVLTF
DNA: TGTGCCAGTAGTTATTCATTGAGCTCTGGGGCCAACGTCCTGACTTTC
D: -
J: TRBJ2-6
V: TRBV19
size: once

CDR3: CASSLVAGAPKDTQYF
DNA: TGTGCCAGCAGCTTGGTTGCGGGGGCCCCAAAAGATACGCAGTATTTT
D: -
J: TRBJ2-3
V: TRBV5-4
size: -

CDR3: CATSDPRRAAGEQFF
DNA: TGTGCCACCAGTGATCCGAGGCGGGCCGCCGGTGAGCAGTTCTTC
D: -
J: TRBJ2-1
V: TRBV24-1
size: -

CDR3: CATKLAVSSYEQYF
DNA: TGTGCCACTAAACTAGCGGTGAGCTCCTACGAGCAGTACTTC
D: TRBD2
J: TRBJ2-7
V: TRBV19
size: few